This TCR beta chain was identified during a study of cytomegalovirus exposure and HLA in healthy donors. Study-level results: As immune exposure information, only CMV serostatus was available. Associated with cytomegalovirus, according to the listing, were 150 to 200 TCR beta chains.

The V segment lost 1 base and the J segment 4 bases; nucleotides outside the gene matches: 14. The CDR3 covers 18 residues. Germline V gene sequence: CDR1 MGHRA, CDR2 YSYEKL. With respect to this clone: What it recognizes is unknown.

Primers: 60 Vbeta forward and 13 Jbeta reverse. Method: immunoSEQ multiplex PCR; TCRdb's copy keeps in-frame clones and lacks some. The sample has over 150,000 clones, roughly 80% seen once. Sequencing was carried out using PBMCs. The genes are TRBV4-1 and TRBJ2-3; 7 positions match TRBD2. This TCR was sampled from a man under 40 in good health and CMV-seropositive. This chain's CDR3 is CASSQVVGGGGVPDTQYF. DNA for the CDR3: TGCGCCAGCAGCCAAGTAGTAGGTGGGGGAGGGGTGCCAGATACGCAGTATTTT.